What follows are 27 T cell receptor beta chains derived from one specimen sequenced in a study of beta chain features in type 1 diabetes. Isolated RNA was reverse transcribed in full, so expressed TCRB transcripts were sequenced. TCRdb keeps only in-frame clones here, not all; method: immunoSEQ multiplex PCR. The sample yields under 400,000 clones, around a fifth seen once. The sequencing sample was made of naive CD4+ T cells from blood. The receptors here all came from a woman between 18 and 30 years old in good health.

This clone was seen more than once but under ten times. The chain combines TRBV18 with TRBJ2-7; D possibly corresponds to TRBD2 (5 bases). Trimming cost V 0 bases and J 3 bases, with 6 bases left between them. Germline V gives CDR1 KGHSH, CDR2 LQKENI. The CDR3 length is 13 residues. CDR3 DNA: TGTGCCAGCTCACCACCCGGGAACTACGAGCAGTACTTC. Translating gives CASSPPGNYEQYF.

In the case of this clone: Other DNA variants within this sample encode the same CDR3. J is TRBJ1-4 and V is TRBV4-3, with 7 bases identical to TRBD1. The V and J ends lost 2 bases and 9 bases, in that order; junction bases with no gene match: 6. This CDR3 has 14 amino acids. Looked up from germline, CDR1 is LGHNA and CDR2 is YSLEER. The CDR3 DNA reads as TGCGCCAGCAGCCAATCGAGGACAGGAAAAAAACTGTTTTTT. Translated, it gives CASSQSRTGKKLFF.

This chain uses TRBV4-1 with TRBJ2-6, with TRBD1 identical over 7 bases. Germline V gene lookup returns CDR1 MGHRA and CDR2 YSYEKL. Trimming took 3 bases from V and 2 from J; bases not matched to a gene: 4. The CDR3 sequence is 16 residues long. In DNA form, the CDR3 reads TGCGCCAGCAGCCAGCCCGGGACAGCTGGGGCCAACGTCCTGACTTTC. Translation: CASSQPGTAGANVLTF.

This clone has more than one count but fewer than ten. The CDR3 DNA is TGCGCCAGCTACGCACCAGGGCTCTCGGTAGGGGCCAACGTCCTGACTTTC. It specifies CASYAPGLSVGANVLTF. This chain joins TRBV5-1 and TRBJ2-6; D is possibly TRBD1 (5 bases). The ends were cut back, 7 bases at V and 4 bases at J, with 21 bases in the middle. This CDR3 is 17 amino acids long. Per germline, CDR1 SGHRS and CDR2 YFSETQ.

A few counts support this clone. The rearrangement links TRBV11-1 to TRBJ2-7; D is possibly TRBD1 (6 bases). V shed 3 bases and J shed 5 bases, with 8 bases lying between them. The CDR3 spans 12 residues. Germline CDR1 SGHAT, CDR2 FQDESV (reference sequence). This chain's CDR3 is CASSFYRDEQYF. CDR3 in DNA: TGTGCCAGCAGCTTCTACAGGGACGAGCAGTACTTC.

The chain recombines TRBV5-1 with TRBJ2-1, with D perhaps TRBD2 (6 bases). There are 16 residues in the CDR3. Trimming left V 7 bases short and J 6 bases short, with 23 bases between. Germline assignment: CDR1 SGHRS and CDR2 YFSETQ. CDR3 DNA: TGCGCCAGCCAACTCGGCATTGCGGGATCCGGCAATGAGCAGTTCTTC. Translation: CASQLGIAGSGNEQFF.

This clone has just a few counts. The V call is TRBV7-9, the J call TRBJ2-6; no reliable D call. Trimming stripped 5 bases from V and 2 bases from J, with 10 bases between. Germline CDR1 is SEHNR and CDR2 is FQNEAQ (reference sequence). The CDR3 totals 15 residues. The CDR3 sequence: CASSTRMAGANVLTF. CDR3 nucleotides: TGTGCCAGCAGCACGAGAATGGCTGGGGCCAACGTCCTGACTTTC.

J is TRBJ2-7 and V is TRBV2, with D unresolved. This CDR3 is 11 amino acids long. Deletions cut 7 bases from V and 7 bases from J, with 11 bases between. Germline V gene data show CDR1 as SNHLY and CDR2 as FYNNEI. CDR3: CASKELKEQYF. The CDR3 DNA is TGTGCCAGCAAGGAGTTAAAGGAGCAGTACTTC.

This sequence joins TRBV7-2 and TRBJ1-2, with no clear D. The CDR3 consists of 15 residues. V dropped 1 base and J dropped 0 bases, with 9 bases sitting between them. CDR1 SGHTA and CDR2 FQGNSA come from the germline V gene. The CDR3, as DNA: TGTGCCAGCAGCTTAGACGGGAGACCTAACTATGGCTACACCTTC. Encoded protein: CASSLDGRPNYGYTF.

The chain uses TRBV6-5 and TRBJ2-7; 9 positions match TRBD2. The CDR3 totals 13 residues. Germline V gene lookup returns CDR1 MNHEY and CDR2 SVGAGI. V lost 8 bases to trimming and J lost 2 bases; unmatched junction nucleotides: 4. CDR3 protein: CASRTSEAYEQYF. The DNA of the CDR3 is TGTGCCAGCCGGACTAGCGAGGCCTACGAGCAGTACTTC.

This clone has just a few counts. The chain joins TRBV6-5 to TRBJ2-1; D not certain. The V gene lost 2 bases and the J gene lost 7 bases, with 9 bases spanning the gap. Germline V gives CDR1 MNHEY, CDR2 SVGAGI. This CDR3 spans 13 amino acids. CDR3 bases: TGTGCCAGCAGTTACGGGCGCTTTAATGAGCAGTTCTTC. It encodes CASSYGRFNEQFF.

This clone was recorded a few times. V usage is TRBV4-3 and J usage is TRBJ1-4, with 7 bases fitting TRBD1. Germline V CDR1 and CDR2: LGHNA, YSLEER. This CDR3 has 14 residues. V shed 0 bases, J shed 10 bases, and the junction held 5 bases outside the gene matches. The CDR3 DNA sequence: TGCGCCAGCAGCCAAGATTCGGCAGGGGGAAAACTGTTTTTT. Amino acids: CASSQDSAGGKLFF.

The chain couples TRBV11-2 to TRBJ2-3; weak D call: TRBD2 (6 bases). The CDR3 is made up of 15 amino acids. The germline V gene has CDR1 SGHAT and CDR2 FQNNGV. Deletions cut 1 base from V and 2 bases from J, with 10 bases between. This CDR3 reads CASSLGGGTTDTQYF. As DNA, the CDR3 is TGTGCCAGCAGCTTAGGTGGCGGGACCACAGATACGCAGTATTTT.

This clone was detected a few times. V and J are TRBV11-1 and TRBJ2-1; D unresolved. Trimming removed 3 bases at V and 4 bases at J, with 13 bases between. Looked up from germline, CDR1 is SGHAT and CDR2 is FQDESV (reference sequence). The CDR3 sequence is 15 residues long. The CDR3 protein is CASSFLVTEYNEQFF. The CDR3 bases are TGTGCCAGCAGCTTCCTGGTTACAGAATACAATGAGCAGTTCTTC.

The genes are TRBV6-6 and TRBJ2-3, with 11 bases matching TRBD2. The CDR3 totals 16 residues. The germline CDR1 and CDR2 sequences are MNHNY and SVGAGI (reference sequence). V dropped 7 bases and J dropped 5; count of bases not matched to a gene: 11. The CDR3 sequence: CASTSRVLAGEDTQYF. Here the CDR3 DNA reads TGTGCCAGCACCTCAAGGGTACTAGCGGGAGAAGATACGCAGTATTTT.

This clone was detected only a few times. The chain has TRBV18 and TRBJ2-2; D possibly corresponds to TRBD2 (6 bases). There are 15 residues in the CDR3. Germline V gene sequence: CDR1 KGHSH, CDR2 LQKENI. V was pared by 0 bases and J by 3 bases, with 8 bases between. CDR3 sequence: CASSPPGLYTGELFF. CDR3 DNA: TGTGCCAGCTCACCACCGGGACTTTACACCGGGGAGCTGTTTTTT.

This clone was seen a few times. The chain is built from TRBV30 and TRBJ2-2; weak D call: TRBD2 (5 bases). V was trimmed by 1 base and J by 5 bases, leaving 14 bases between them. Per germline, CDR1 GTSNPN and CDR2 SVGIG (reference sequence). The CDR3 runs to 15 residues. The CDR3 is CAWSERGSRTGELFF. In DNA form, the CDR3 reads TGTGCCTGGAGTGAACGGGGATCGAGGACCGGGGAGCTGTTTTTT.

V gene TRBV6-6 combines with J gene TRBJ2-1; possibly TRBD1 for D (6 bases). The CDR3 covers 14 residues. CDR1 is MNHNY and CDR2 is SVGAGI in the germline V gene (reference sequence). Trimming shortened V by 2 bases and J by 5 bases, and 10 bases separated the two germline ends. CDR3 in DNA: TGTGCCAGCAGTTACGTGGACAGAGACAATGAGCAGTTCTTC. This codes for CASSYVDRDNEQFF.

The chain is built from TRBV28 and TRBJ2-1; 9 bases are a match to TRBD1. Germline V CDR1 and CDR2: MDHEN, SYDVKM. CDR3 length: 13 amino acids. Unmatched junction bases numbered 1, after V lost 7 bases and J lost 3 bases. CDR3 protein: CASTGQGYNEQFF. In nucleotides, the CDR3 is TGTGCCAGCACGGGACAGGGCTACAATGAGCAGTTCTTC. Supplemented by reference TRBV28 and TRBJ2-1, the full variable domain reads DVKVTQSSRYLVKRTGEKVFLECVQDMDHENMFWYRQDPGLGLRLIYFSYDVKMKEKGDIPEGYSVSREKKERFSLILESASTNQTSMYLCASTGQGYNEQFFGPGTRLTVL.

The chain is built from TRBV2 and TRBJ1-5, with 10 bases lining up with TRBD1. After removal of 4 bases from V and 6 bases from J, the junction contained 6 bases not matched to a gene. The CDR3 is 15 amino acids. From germline, CDR1 is SNHLY and CDR2 FYNNEI. The CDR3 protein is CASSADRGIGQPQHF. CDR3 sequence (DNA): TGTGCCAGCAGTGCGGACAGGGGGATCGGTCAGCCCCAGCATTTT.

V gene TRBV30 combines with J gene TRBJ1-2, with D possibly matching TRBD1 (6 bases). CDR3 size: 15 residues. The germline V gene has CDR1 GTSNPN and CDR2 SVGIG (reference sequence). V lost 2 bases, J lost 4 bases, and 17 bases lay in between. CDR3: CAWSSRTANFYGYTF. Written as DNA, the CDR3 is TGTGCCTGGAGTTCCAGGACAGCCAATTTCTATGGCTACACCTTC.

Remarks on this clone: Different DNA sequences within this sample yield the same CDR3. The chain employs TRBV30 and TRBJ1-5; tentative D call: TRBD1 (5 bases). Germline V CDR1 and CDR2: GTSNPN, SVGIG (reference sequence). The V gene lost 0 bases and the J gene lost 4 bases, with 10 bases spanning the gap. The CDR3 sequence is 14 residues long. In nucleotides, the CDR3 is TGTGCCTGGAGTGTAGGGGCAGGTAATCAGCCCCAGCATTTT. Translated: CAWSVGAGNQPQHF.

The V gene is TRBV7-2, the J gene TRBJ1-6, with D perhaps matching TRBD1 (6 bases). Germline V gene lookup returns CDR1 SGHTA and CDR2 FQGNSA. V lost 3 bases and J lost 3, with 21 bases in between. CDR3 length: 19 amino acids. The CDR3 sequence: CASSFDLRGTLDYNSPLHF. The CDR3 DNA is TGTGCCAGCAGCTTCGACTTGCGGGGGACACTTGACTATAATTCACCCCTCCACTTT. Together with reference TRBV7-2 and TRBJ1-6, the CDR3 gives the full variable domain: GAGVSQSPSNKVTEKGKDVELRCDPISGHTALYWYRQSLGQGLEFLIYFQGNSAPDKSGLPSDRFSAERTGGSVSTLTIQRTQQEDSAVYLCASSFDLRGTLDYNSPLHFGNGTRLTVT.

This clone appeared a few times. The V gene is TRBV7-2, the J gene TRBJ2-1; D gene unclear. The CDR3 sequence is 13 residues long. Germline loops: CDR1 SGHTA, CDR2 FQGNSA. Trimming cost V 2 bases and J 6 bases, with 8 bases left between them. In DNA form, the CDR3 reads TGTGCCAGCAGCTTATATACTACCAATGAGCAGTTCTTC. It codes for CASSLYTTNEQFF.

The chain joins TRBV6-5 to TRBJ1-1; TRBD1 might be the D (5 bases). Trimming took 5 bases from V and 3 from J, leaving 13 bases between them. The CDR3 totals 14 residues. CDR1 and CDR2 from the germline V gene are MNHEY and SVGAGI. CDR3 in DNA: TGTGCCAGCAGTAGAATGGGGGGTTACACTGAAGCTTTCTTT. Residues: CASSRMGGYTEAFF.

This chain connects TRBV5-1 to TRBJ2-3; D is perhaps TRBD2 (5 bases). Deletions cut 0 bases from V and 2 bases from J, with 10 bases between. CDR1 is SGHRS and CDR2 is YFSETQ in the germline V gene. The CDR3 extends over 15 amino acids. The CDR3: CASSLGLSNTDTQYF. For the CDR3, the DNA is TGCGCCAGCAGCTTGGGACTAAGCAACACAGATACGCAGTATTTT. The full variable domain, its missing parts supplied by reference TRBV5-1 and TRBJ2-3, is KAGVTQTPRYLIKTRGQQVTLSCSPISGHRSVSWYQQTPGQGLQFLFEYFSETQRNKGNFPGRFSGRQFSNSRSEMNVSTLELGDSALYLCASSLGLSNTDTQYFGPGTRLTVL.

This clone was seen a handful of times. The rearrangement links TRBV30 to TRBJ2-3, with 8 bases identical to TRBD2. V trimming: 3 bases; J trimming: 0 bases; junction bases outside the gene matches: 11. Germline V gene lookup returns CDR1 GTSNPN and CDR2 SVGIG (reference sequence). CDR3 length equals 17 residues. This CDR3 reads CAWSWLLAGTSTDTQYF. In nucleotides, the CDR3 is TGTGCCTGGAGCTGGCTTCTAGCGGGCACTAGCACAGATACGCAGTATTTT.